This entry lists 3 T cell receptor beta chains sequenced from one sample in a study of cytomegalovirus exposure and HLA in healthy donors. Use of 60 Vbeta and 13 Jbeta primers characterized the PCR. The protocol was immunoSEQ multiplex PCR, while the TCRdb copy is restricted to in-frame clones and leaves out a portion. The sample holds over 95,000 clones, around 76% seen once. Sequencing used PBMCs. The source of these receptors is a woman aged 40 to 50 in good health and CMV-seropositive.

This sequence joins TRBV19 and TRBJ1-5; 10 bases agree with TRBD1. CDR3 size: 15 residues. Germline assignment: CDR1 LNHDA and CDR2 SQIVND (reference sequence). J was trimmed by 6 bases and V by 6 bases; bases with no gene match: 8. The CDR3 region has the DNA TGTGCCAGTAGGCTCGACAGGGGGCCAGCTCAGCCCCAGCATTTT. Protein: CASRLDRGPAQPQHF.

This chain joins TRBV29-1 and TRBJ2-7, with 7 positions matching TRBD2. The V segment lost 2 bases and the J segment 2 bases; nucleotides outside the gene matches: 21. Looked up from germline, CDR1 is SQVTM and CDR2 is ANQGSEA. CDR3 size: 19 residues. The CDR3: CSVEILGRGASAKPYEQYF. The CDR3 bases are TGCAGCGTTGAAATTTTAGGGAGGGGCGCTTCTGCCAAACCCTACGAGCAGTACTTC.

The genes are TRBV5-4 and TRBJ1-2, with D possibly being TRBD1 (5 bases). This CDR3 comprises 15 residues. The germline V gene encodes CDR1 SGHNT and CDR2 YYREEE (reference sequence). Trimming removed 1 base from V and 4 bases from J, with 14 bases in between. The CDR3 spells CASSLNRLTIYGYTF. The CDR3 DNA is TGTGCCAGCAGCTTGAACAGGTTAACAATCTATGGCTACACCTTC.